Each of the 4 T cell receptor beta chains below was sequenced from the same sample in a study of blood T cells in healthy people across ages (dated by TCRdb to 2015 to 2017). Library construction relied on 5' RACE. The sequencer listed for this sample is Illumina HiSeq 2500. The second PCR ran for roughly 7 to 11 cycles and used a J-beta primer mix along with a sample-barcoded 5' primer. Using fastp trimming at Q25 and MiXCR clonotype assembly, TCRdb reanalyzed the public sequencing data and kept in-frame beta chains. One record per CDR3 amino acid sequence lists the most common genes and DNA. In this sample the table shows roughly 1.5 million distinct CDR3 sequences, around 40% of which occur a single time. Together, the top ten hold roughly 3.7% of the sample. The specimen sequenced was blood. These receptor sequences come from a woman under 30 in good health.

V is TRBV6-5 and J is TRBJ1-2; possibly TRBD1 for D (5 bases). The CDR3 spans 13 residues. V lost 8 bases to trimming and J lost 3 bases, with 13 bases between them. Per the germline V gene, CDR1 is MNHEY and CDR2 is SVGAGI. CDR3 bases: TGTGCCAGCCGACTCCCGGGGGACTATGGCTACACCTTC. Translating gives CASRLPGDYGYTF.

The V gene is TRBV5-1, the J gene TRBJ1-2; 9 bases are shared with TRBD1. Germline CDR1 and CDR2: SGHRS and YFSETQ. The junction had 3 bases not matched to a gene; V was cut back by 0 bases and J by 3 bases. The CDR3 extends over 15 amino acids. CDR3 DNA sequence: TGCGCCAGCAGCTTGGGACAGGGGGTCGACTATGGCTACACCTTC. Translated, it gives CASSLGQGVDYGYTF.

This chain links TRBV20-1 with TRBJ2-7; D gene ambiguous. V was shortened by 5 bases and J by 2 bases, with 10 bases between the two germline ends. Germline CDR1 and CDR2: DFQATT and SNEGSKA (reference sequence). The CDR3 is 12 amino acids. CDR3: CSAYPDPYEQYF. DNA of the CDR3: TGCAGTGCTTACCCCGACCCCTACGAGCAGTACTTC.

The V call is TRBV4-2, the J call TRBJ1-5; no clear D. The V end was cut by 1 base, the J end by 3 bases, with 10 bases between. The CDR3 is made up of 15 amino acids. Germline V gene data show CDR1 as LGHNA and CDR2 as YNFKEQ. The CDR3 nucleotides are TGTGCCAGCAGCCAAGTAGGCACAGACAATCAGCCCCAGCATTTT. Translating it yields CASSQVGTDNQPQHF.